The text below deals with one TCR beta chain. What it binds is not known. A much larger clone is a single base away; this may be a read error. Amplification of TCR alpha and beta CDR3 regions from RNA used iRepertoire nested multiplex PCR. Via MiXCR, TCRdb re-called the multiplex PCR reads, giving one row per CDR3 protein. This table has 400,000 or so distinct CDR3 sequences, 41% appearing once. The data are from a study of glioma-infiltrating T cells. Study at large: Glioma patients had dexamethasone for six or fewer days before surgery. Study results and limitations: Signature shared blood CDR3 motifs were enriched in low-divergence and depleted in high-divergence patients. CDR3 overlap between tissue and blood was very small.

This CDR3 contains 12 residues. Germline-derived CDR1 and CDR2 are MNHEY and SVGEGT. Specimen: glioma tissue, nonneoplastic brain tissue, or PBMCs (not recorded which). This TCR came from a human donor with low-grade glioma or glioblastoma, undergoing nonglioma brain surgery, or in good health (not recorded which). This sequence joins TRBV6-2 or TRBV6-3 and TRBJ2-5; tentative D call: TRBD2 (6 bases). CDR3 DNA sequence: TGTGTCAGCAGTCCACGGGAGCAGACCCAGTACTTC. This translates into CVSSPREQTQYF.